This TCR beta chain emerged from a study of shared clonotypes between healthy human individuals. Turning to the study itself: CD4 naive cells filled three plates per donor, CD4 memory three, CD8 naive two and CD8 memory one.

Broader study findings: Sharing of clonotypes among donors was expected to vary with sequencing depth. Unshared clonotypes carried lower generation probabilities than those common to all four donors.

CDR3 length: 13 residues. Germline CDR1 is MGHRA and CDR2 is YSYEKL. The J segment lost 4 bases and the V segment lost 6 bases, leaving 4 bases of the junction unmatched. This clone was seen a few times. What it binds is unknown. Adult donors, all healthy and HIV-negative, had no recent acute infections or vaccinations. Using immunoSEQ multiplex PCR, the repertoire was profiled, and TCRdb retains in-frame clones only, with some absent. This table has about 1.1 million clones, approximately 80% appearing once. Material: memory CD4+ T cells from PBMCs. The subset denotes: CD45RA-negative fraction. V is TRBV4-1 and J is TRBJ1-1; TRBD1 agrees at 8 bases. This TCR derives from a man aged 18 to 30 in good health. Some clones in this sample may be carry-over from other donors' samples. The chain's CDR3 is CASRPTGGTEAFF. CDR3 coding DNA: TGCGCCAGCAGACCTACAGGGGGCACTGAAGCTTTCTTT.